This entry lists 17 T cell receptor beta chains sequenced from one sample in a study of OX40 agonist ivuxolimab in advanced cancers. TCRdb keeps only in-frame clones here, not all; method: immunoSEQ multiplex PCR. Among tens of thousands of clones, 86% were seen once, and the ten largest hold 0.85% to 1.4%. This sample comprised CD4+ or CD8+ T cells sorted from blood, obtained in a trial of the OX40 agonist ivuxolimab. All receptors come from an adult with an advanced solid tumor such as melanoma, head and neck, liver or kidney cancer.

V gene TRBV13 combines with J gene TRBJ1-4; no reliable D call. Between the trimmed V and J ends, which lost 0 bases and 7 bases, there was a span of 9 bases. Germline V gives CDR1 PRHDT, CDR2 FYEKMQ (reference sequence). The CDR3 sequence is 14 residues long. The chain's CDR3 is CASSLGGYREKLFF. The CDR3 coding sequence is TGTGCCAGCAGCTTAGGAGGGTATCGTGAAAAACTGTTTTTT.

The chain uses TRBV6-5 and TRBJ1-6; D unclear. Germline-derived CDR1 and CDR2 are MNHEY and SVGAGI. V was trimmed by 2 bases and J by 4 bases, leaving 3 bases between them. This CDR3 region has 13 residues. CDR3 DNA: TGTGCCAGCAGTTACGGGTATAATTCACCCCTCCACTTT. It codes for CASSYGYNSPLHF.

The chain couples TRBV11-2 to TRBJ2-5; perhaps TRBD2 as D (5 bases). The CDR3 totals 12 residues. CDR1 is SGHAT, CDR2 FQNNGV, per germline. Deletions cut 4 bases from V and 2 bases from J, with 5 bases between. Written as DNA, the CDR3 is TGTGCCAGCAGCTGGACTCAAGAGACCCAGTACTTC. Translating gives CASSWTQETQYF.

CDR3 residues: CASSRNRNNQPQHF. The CDR3 DNA is TGTGCCAGCAGCCGTAACAGGAACAATCAGCCCCAGCATTTT. The gene calls are TRBV6-5 and TRBJ1-5; possible D gene TRBD1, 5 bases. V dropped 6 bases and J dropped 3 bases, with 12 bases sitting between them. Germline V gene data show CDR1 as MNHEY and CDR2 as SVGAGI. This CDR3 comprises 14 residues.

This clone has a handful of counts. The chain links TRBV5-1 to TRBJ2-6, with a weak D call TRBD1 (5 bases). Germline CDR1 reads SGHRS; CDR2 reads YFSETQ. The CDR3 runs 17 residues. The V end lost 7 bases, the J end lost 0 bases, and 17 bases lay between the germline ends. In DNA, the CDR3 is TGCGCCAGCGCTCTTCGACAGACCACCTCTGGGGCCAACGTCCTGACTTTC. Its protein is CASALRQTTSGANVLTF.

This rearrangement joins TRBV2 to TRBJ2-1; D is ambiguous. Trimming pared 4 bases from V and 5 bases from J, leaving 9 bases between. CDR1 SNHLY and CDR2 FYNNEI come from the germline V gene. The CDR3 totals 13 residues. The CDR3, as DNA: TGTGCCAGCAGTGTAACTCTCGACAATGAGCAGTTCTTC. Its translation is CASSVTLDNEQFF.

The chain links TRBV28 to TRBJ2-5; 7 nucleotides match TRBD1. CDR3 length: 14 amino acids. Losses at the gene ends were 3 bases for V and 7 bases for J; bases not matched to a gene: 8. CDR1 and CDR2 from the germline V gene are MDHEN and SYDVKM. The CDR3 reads CASSFKGAGGTQYF. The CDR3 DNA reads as TGTGCCAGCAGTTTTAAGGGGGCCGGCGGGACCCAGTACTTC.

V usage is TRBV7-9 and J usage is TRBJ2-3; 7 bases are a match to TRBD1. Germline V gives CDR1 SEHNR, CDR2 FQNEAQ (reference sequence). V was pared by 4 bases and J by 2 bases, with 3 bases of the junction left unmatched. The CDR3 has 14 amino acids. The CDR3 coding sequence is TGTGCCAGCAGCTCGGGACAGTCCACAGATACGCAGTATTTT. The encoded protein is CASSSGQSTDTQYF. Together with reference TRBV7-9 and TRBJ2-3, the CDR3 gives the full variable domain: DTGVSQNPRHKITKRGQNVTFRCDPISEHNRLYWYRQTLGQGPEFLTYFQNEAQLEKSRLLSDRFSAERPKGSFSTLEIQRTEQGDSAMYLCASSSGQSTDTQYFGPGTRLTVL.

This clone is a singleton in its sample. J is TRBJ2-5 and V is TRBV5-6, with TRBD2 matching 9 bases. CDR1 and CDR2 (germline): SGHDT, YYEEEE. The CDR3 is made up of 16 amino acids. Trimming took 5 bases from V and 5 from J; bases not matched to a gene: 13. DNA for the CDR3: TGTGCCAGCAGTTCGGTCCTAGCGGGATCGCGGGAGACCCAGTACTTC. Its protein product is CASSSVLAGSRETQYF.

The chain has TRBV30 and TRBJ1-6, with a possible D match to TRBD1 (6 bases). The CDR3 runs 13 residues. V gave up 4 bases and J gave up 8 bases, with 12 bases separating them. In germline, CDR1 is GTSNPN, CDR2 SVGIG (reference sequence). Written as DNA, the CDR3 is TGTGCCTGGACAGGGGTACAGGATTCACCCCTCCACTTT. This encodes CAWTGVQDSPLHF.

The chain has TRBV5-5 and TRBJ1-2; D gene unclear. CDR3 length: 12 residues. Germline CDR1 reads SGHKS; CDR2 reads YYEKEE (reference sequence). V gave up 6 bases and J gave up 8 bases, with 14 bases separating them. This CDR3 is CASTFGRLGYTF. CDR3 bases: TGTGCCAGCACCTTCGGCCGCCTCGGCTACACCTTC. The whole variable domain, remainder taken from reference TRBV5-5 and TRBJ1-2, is DAGVTQSPTHLIKTRGQQVTLRCSPISGHKSVSWYQQVLGQGPQFIFQYYEKEERGRGNFPDRFSARQFPNYSSELNVNALLLGDSALYLCASTFGRLGYTFGSGTRLTVV.

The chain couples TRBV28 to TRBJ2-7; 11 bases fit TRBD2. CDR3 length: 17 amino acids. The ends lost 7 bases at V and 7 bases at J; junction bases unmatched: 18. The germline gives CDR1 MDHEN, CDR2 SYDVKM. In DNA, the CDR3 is TGTGCCAGCACTCCACTGGTGGCTAGCGGGAGGCTTTGGGAGCAGTACTTC. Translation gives CASTPLVASGRLWEQYF.

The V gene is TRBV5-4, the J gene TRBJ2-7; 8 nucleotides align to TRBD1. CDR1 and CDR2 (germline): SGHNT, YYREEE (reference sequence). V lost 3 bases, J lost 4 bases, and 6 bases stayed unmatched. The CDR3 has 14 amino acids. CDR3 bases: TGTGCCAGCAGCTCGGCAGGGGGCGGTTACGAGCAGTACTTC. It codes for CASSSAGGGYEQYF.

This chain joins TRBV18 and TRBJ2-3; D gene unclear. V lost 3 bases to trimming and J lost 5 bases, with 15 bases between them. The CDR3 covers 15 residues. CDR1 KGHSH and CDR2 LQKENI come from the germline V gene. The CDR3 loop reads CASSPVDGVGDTQYF. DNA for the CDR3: TGTGCCAGCTCACCGGTGGACGGCGTTGGAGATACGCAGTATTTT.

DNA of the CDR3: TGTGCCAGCAGCTTGGCCCATCTCCAAGAGACCCAGTACTTC. Translated, it gives CASSLAHLQETQYF. J is TRBJ2-5 and V is TRBV5-8; D gene ambiguous. The CDR3 has 14 amino acids. Germline CDR1 reads SGHTS; CDR2 reads YDEGEE. V gave up 0 bases and J gave up 1 base, with 7 bases separating them.

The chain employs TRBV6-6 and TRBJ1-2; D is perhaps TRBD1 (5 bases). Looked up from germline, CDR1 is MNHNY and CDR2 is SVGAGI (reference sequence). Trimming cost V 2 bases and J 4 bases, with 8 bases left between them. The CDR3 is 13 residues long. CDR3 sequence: CASSYGASYGYTF. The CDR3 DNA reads TGTGCCAGCAGTTACGGGGCAAGCTATGGCTACACCTTC.

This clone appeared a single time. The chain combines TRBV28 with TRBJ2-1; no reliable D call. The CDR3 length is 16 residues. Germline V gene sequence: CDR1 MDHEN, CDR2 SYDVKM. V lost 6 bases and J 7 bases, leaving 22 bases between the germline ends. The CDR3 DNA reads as TGTGCCAGCAGCCCAATGAGGCCATCCAGGCTGAATGAGCAGTTCTTC. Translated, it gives CASSPMRPSRLNEQFF.